This record concerns one T cell receptor (beta chain) sequence. PCR employed 60 Vbeta and 13 Jbeta primers. Sequencing used immunoSEQ multiplex PCR; TCRdb keeps in-frame clones, though not all of them. This table holds about 90,000 clones, 70% to 85% found once. This sample stems from a study of cytomegalovirus exposure and HLA in healthy donors. Germline V gene data show CDR1 as LNHDA and CDR2 as SQIVND (reference sequence). CDR3 length equals 18 residues. Trimming pared 7 bases from V and 2 bases from J, leaving 26 bases between. Sequencing was performed on PBMCs. The receptor comes from a man younger than 30 in good health and CMV-seronegative. This chain joins TRBV19 and TRBJ1-1; D is perhaps TRBD1 (6 bases). The CDR3: CASIRGGEVPVRNTEAFF. CDR3 DNA sequence: TGTGCCAGTATCAGAGGGGGGGAAGTCCCCGTGCGAAACACTGAAGCTTTCTTT.